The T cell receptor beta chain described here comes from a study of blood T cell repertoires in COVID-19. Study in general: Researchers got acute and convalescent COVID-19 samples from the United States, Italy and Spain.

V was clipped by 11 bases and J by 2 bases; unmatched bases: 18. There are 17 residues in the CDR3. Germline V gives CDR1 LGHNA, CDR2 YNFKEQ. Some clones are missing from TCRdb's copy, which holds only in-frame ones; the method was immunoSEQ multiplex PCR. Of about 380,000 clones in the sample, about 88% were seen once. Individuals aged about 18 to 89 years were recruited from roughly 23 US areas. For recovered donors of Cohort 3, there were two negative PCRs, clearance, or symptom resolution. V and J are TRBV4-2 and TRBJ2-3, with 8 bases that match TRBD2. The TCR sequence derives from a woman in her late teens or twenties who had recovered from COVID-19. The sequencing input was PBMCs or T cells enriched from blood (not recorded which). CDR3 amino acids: CAASGGGGKLFTDTQYF. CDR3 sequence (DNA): TGTGCCGCATCGGGAGGCGGGGGGAAGTTATTCACAGATACGCAGTATTTT.